This T cell receptor beta chain is drawn from a study of blood T cell repertoires in COVID-19. V gave up 2 bases and J gave up 5 bases; unmatched junction bases: 10. The CDR3 runs to 16 residues. Germline assignment: CDR1 MNHNS and CDR2 SASEGT. As processed by the authors: From reference gene primer amplification, estimates of nucleated cell counts were derived. Repertoires were generated with immunoSEQ multiplex PCR, while TCRdb's copy carries only in-frame clones and drops some. The D gene and trimming were derived from the DNA, and the V and J assignments and clone size from that table. The table has roughly 250,000 clones, around 89% seen once; the top ten hold over 3.5%.

The clonotype originates from a woman aged 40 to 49 with acute or convalescent COVID-19. The genes are TRBV6-1 and TRBJ1-1; 8 nucleotides line up with TRBD1. Material for sequencing was peripheral blood. CDR3 sequence reads: CASSEPRQGLVTEAFF. In DNA form, the CDR3 reads TGTGCCAGCAGTGAACCAAGACAGGGGCTGGTAACTGAAGCTTTCTTT.